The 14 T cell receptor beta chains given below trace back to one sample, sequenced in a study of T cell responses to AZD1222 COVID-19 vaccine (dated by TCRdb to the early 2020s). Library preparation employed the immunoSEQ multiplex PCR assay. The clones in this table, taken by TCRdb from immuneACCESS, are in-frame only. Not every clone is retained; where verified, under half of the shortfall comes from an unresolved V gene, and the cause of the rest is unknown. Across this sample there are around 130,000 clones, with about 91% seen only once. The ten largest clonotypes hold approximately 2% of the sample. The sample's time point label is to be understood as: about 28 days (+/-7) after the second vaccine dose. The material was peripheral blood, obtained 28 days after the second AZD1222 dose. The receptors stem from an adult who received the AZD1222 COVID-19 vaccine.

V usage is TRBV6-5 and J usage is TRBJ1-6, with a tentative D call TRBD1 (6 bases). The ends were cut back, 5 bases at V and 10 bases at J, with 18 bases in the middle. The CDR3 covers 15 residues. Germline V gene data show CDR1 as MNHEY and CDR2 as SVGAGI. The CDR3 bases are TGTGCCAGCAGTCTTTTACAGGGAGAGTGGTCACCCCTCCACTTT. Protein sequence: CASSLLQGEWSPLHF.

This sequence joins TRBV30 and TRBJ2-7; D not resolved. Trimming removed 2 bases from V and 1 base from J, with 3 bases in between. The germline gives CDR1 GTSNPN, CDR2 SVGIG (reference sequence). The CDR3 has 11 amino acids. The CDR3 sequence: CAWSQSYEQYF. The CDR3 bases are TGTGCCTGGAGTCAATCCTACGAGCAGTACTTC. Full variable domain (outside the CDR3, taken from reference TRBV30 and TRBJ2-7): SQTIHQWPATLVQPVGSPLSLECTVEGTSNPNLYWYRQAAGRGLQLLFYSVGIGQISSEVPQNLSASRPQDRQFILSSKKLLLSDSGFYLCAWSQSYEQYFGPGTRLTVT.

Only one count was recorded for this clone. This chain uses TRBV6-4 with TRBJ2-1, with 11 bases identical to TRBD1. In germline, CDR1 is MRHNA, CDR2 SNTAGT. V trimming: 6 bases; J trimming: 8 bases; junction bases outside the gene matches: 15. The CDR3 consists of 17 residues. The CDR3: CASSEVFGTGGFYEQFF. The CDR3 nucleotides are TGTGCCAGCAGCGAAGTGTTTGGGACAGGGGGGTTCTATGAGCAGTTCTTC.

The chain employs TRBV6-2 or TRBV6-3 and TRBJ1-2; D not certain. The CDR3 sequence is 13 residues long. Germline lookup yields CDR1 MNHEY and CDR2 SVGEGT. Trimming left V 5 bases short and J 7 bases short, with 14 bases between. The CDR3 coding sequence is TGTGCCAGCAGTACCCGAGGACTGAGTGGCTACACCTTC. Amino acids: CASSTRGLSGYTF.

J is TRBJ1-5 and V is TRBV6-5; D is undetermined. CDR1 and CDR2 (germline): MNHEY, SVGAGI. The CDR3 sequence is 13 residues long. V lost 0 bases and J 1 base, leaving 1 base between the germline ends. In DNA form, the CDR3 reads TGTGCCAGCAGTTACTCCAGCAATCAGCCCCAGCATTTT. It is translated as CASSYSSNQPQHF.

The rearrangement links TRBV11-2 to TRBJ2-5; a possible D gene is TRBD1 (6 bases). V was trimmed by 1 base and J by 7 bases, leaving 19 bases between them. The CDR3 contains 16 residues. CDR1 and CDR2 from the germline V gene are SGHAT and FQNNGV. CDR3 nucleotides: TGTGCCAGCAGCTTAGGACACGTAGACAGGTTCGGGACCCAGTACTTC. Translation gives CASSLGHVDRFGTQYF. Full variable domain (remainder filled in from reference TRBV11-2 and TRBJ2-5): EAGVAQSPRYKIIEKRQSVAFWCNPISGHATLYWYQQILGQGPKLLIQFQNNGVVDDSQLPKDRFSAERLKGVDSTLKIQPAKLEDSAVYLCASSLGHVDRFGTQYFGPGTRLLVL.

DNA of the CDR3: TGTGCCAGCAGTTTCTCTGTAAATGAAGCTTTCTTT. Its protein product is CASSFSVNEAFF. The genes are TRBV12-3 or TRBV12-4 and TRBJ1-1; unclear D gene. Trimming shortened V by 3 bases and J by 7 bases, and 9 bases separated the two germline ends. This CDR3 region has 12 residues.

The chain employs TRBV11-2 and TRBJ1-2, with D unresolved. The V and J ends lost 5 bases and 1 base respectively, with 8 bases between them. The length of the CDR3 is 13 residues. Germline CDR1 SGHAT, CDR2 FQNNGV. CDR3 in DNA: TGTGCCAGCAGCCCCCAAAGTAACTATGGCTACACCTTC. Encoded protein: CASSPQSNYGYTF.

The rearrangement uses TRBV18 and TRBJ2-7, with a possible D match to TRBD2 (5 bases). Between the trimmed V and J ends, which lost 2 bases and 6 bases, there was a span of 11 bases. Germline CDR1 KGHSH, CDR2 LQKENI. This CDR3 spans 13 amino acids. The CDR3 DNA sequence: TGTGCCAGCTCACCATGGAGCGGCCTCGAGCAGTACGTC. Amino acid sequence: CASSPWSGLEQYV.

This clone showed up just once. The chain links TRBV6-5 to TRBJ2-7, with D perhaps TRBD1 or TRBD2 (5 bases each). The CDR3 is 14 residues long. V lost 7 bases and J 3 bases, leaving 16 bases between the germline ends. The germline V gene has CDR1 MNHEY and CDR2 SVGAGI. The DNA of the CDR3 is TGTGCCAGCAAACTGGGGACCGCGAACTACGAGCAGTACTTC. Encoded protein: CASKLGTANYEQYF.

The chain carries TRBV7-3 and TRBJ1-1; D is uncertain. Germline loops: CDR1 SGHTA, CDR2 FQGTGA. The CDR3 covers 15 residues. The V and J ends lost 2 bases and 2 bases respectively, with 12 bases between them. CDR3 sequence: CASSLFPATNTEAFF. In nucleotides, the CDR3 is TGTGCCAGCAGCTTATTTCCGGCGACCAACACTGAAGCTTTCTTT.

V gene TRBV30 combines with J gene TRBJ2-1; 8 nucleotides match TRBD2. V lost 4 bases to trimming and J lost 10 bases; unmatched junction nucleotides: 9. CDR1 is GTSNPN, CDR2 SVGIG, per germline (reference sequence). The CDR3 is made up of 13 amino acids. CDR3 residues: CAWTVGLGGEQFF. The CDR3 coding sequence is TGTGCCTGGACGGTGGGACTAGGAGGCGAGCAGTTCTTC.

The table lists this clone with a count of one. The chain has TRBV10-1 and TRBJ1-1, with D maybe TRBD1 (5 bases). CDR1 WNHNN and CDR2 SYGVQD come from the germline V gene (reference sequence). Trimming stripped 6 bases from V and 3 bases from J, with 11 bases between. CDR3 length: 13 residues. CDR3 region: CASRLGTYTEAFF. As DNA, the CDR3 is TGCGCCAGCAGACTCGGGACTTACACTGAAGCTTTCTTT.

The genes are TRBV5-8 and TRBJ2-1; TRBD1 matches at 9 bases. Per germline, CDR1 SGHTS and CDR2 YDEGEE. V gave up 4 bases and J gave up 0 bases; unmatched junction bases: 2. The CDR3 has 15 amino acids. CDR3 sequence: CASSAGQGSYNEQFF. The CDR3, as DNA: TGTGCCAGCAGCGCGGGACAGGGCTCCTACAATGAGCAGTTCTTC.